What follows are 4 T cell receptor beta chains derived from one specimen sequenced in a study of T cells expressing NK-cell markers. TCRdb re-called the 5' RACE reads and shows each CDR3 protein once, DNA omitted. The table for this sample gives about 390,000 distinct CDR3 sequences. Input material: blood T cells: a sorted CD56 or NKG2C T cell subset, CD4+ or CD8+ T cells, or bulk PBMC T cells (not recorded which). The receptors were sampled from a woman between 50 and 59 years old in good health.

This CDR3 reads CASRRLAGVGGEQFF. The rearrangement links TRBV2 to TRBJ2-1; as DNA is missing, the TRBD2 call by TCRdb cannot be tested. The germline CDR1 and CDR2 sequences are SNHLY and FYNNEI. The CDR3 contains 15 residues.

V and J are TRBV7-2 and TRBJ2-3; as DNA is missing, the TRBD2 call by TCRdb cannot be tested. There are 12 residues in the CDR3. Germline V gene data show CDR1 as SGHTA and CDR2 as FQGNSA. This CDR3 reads CASSRTRRGLYF.

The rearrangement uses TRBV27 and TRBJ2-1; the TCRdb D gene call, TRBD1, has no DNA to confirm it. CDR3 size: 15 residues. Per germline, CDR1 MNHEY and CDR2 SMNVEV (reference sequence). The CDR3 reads CASSHSAPPGDEQFF.

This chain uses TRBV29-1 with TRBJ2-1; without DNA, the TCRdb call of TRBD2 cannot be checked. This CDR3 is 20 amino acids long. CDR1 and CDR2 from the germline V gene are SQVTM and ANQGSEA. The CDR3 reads CSVGDSLREREKFSYNEQFF.